Here is one T cell receptor (beta chain) with its context. The data were obtained in a study of blood T cell repertoires in COVID-19. Study summary: COVID-19 samples from acute and convalescent phases originated in the United States, Italy and Spain. PBMCs, B-cell-depleted T cells, or T cells provided the cDNA or gDNA that made up the material.

The authors' processing: Reference gene primers were amplified, and this amplification served to estimate nucleated cell counts. Method: immunoSEQ multiplex PCR; TCRdb's copy keeps in-frame clones and lacks some. V, J and clone size were drawn from that table, and D and trimming were deduced from the DNA. Seen here are some 150,000 clones, about 85% observed once, and the top ten hold 0.85% to 1.2%. This TCR derives from a middle-aged man with acute or convalescent COVID-19. The sequenced sample was peripheral blood.

CDR3 loop: CASSSHINPYGYTF. DNA for the CDR3: TGTGCCAGCAGTTCCCACATCAACCCATATGGCTACACCTTC. The chain links TRBV27 to TRBJ1-2, with D hard to call. Germline V gives CDR1 MNHEY, CDR2 SMNVEV (reference sequence). The CDR3 totals 14 residues. V shed 4 bases and J shed 5 bases, with 14 bases lying between them.